This TCR beta chain originates from a study of blood T cell repertoires in COVID-19. Turning to the study itself: Acute-phase and convalescent COVID-19 samples originated in the United States, Italy and Spain.

Sequencing was performed with immunoSEQ multiplex PCR; in TCRdb, only in-frame clones are kept and a portion is missing. The sample comprises hundreds of thousands of clones, roughly 80% of which are singletons, and approximately 7.2% rests with the top ten. The trim removed 4 bases at V and 4 bases at J, leaving 6 bases unmatched. Germline-derived CDR1 and CDR2 are SGHNT and YYREEE (reference sequence). The CDR3 extends over 15 amino acids. This TCR was sampled from an elderly woman with acute or convalescent COVID-19. The rearrangement joins TRBV5-4 to TRBJ2-2, with TRBD1 matching over 8 bases. The sample taken for sequencing was peripheral blood. The CDR3 sequence is CASSPGGYTTGELFF. CDR3 nucleotides: TGTGCCAGCAGCCCAGGGGGCTACACCACCGGGGAGCTGTTTTTT.